This T cell receptor beta chain was sequenced in a study of liver allograft versus peripheral blood T cells. Across the whole study: A comparison was made between T cell receptor repertoires in transplanted livers and those in recipients' peripheral blood.

Regarding this clonotype: Its specificity is not known.

Each CDR3 protein gets one entry after TCRdb re-called the reads with MiXCR. The repertoire holds 8,900 or so distinct CDR3 sequences, with approximately 20% as singletons. The CDR3 loop spans 13 amino acids. Trimming shortened V by 7 bases and J by 5 bases, and 14 bases separated the two germline ends. Germline values: CDR1 GTSNPN, CDR2 SVGIG (reference sequence). Study-wide results and limits: Repertoires of T cell receptors in liver allografts reportedly differed from peripheral blood repertoires.

The chain combines TRBV30 with TRBJ2-2; D assignment may be TRBD1 or TRBD2 (6 bases each). The source of this sequence is a human patient who had a liver transplant. The graft donor may account for some of the T cells. The CDR3, as DNA: TGTGCCTCTCGTCAAGGGGGGACCGGGGAGCTGTTTTTT. This translates into CASRQGGTGELFF.